The 21 T cell receptor beta chains in this list originate from one sample, sequenced in a study of CD8+ T cells in alopecia areata. Punch biopsies of lesional scalp, plus peripheral blood, were taken from alopecia areata patients. As the sequencing template, cDNA was produced by extracting RNA and reverse transcribing it. Using immunoSEQ multiplex PCR, the repertoire was profiled, and TCRdb retains in-frame clones only, with some absent. The sample contains around 7,800 clones, roughly 70% of which appear only once. The sequencing here drew on skin, taken at week 0. The receptors shown here come from a human donor with alopecia areata.

V is TRBV5-1 and J is TRBJ1-2; 8 bases line up with TRBD1. The germline CDR1 and CDR2 sequences are SGHRS and YFSETQ. The CDR3 spans 14 residues. With V trimmed by 0 bases and J by 7 bases, 5 bases remained unmatched. The CDR3 region has the DNA TGCGCCAGCAGCTTGGCCCAGGGGGCAGGTGGCTACACCTTC. Protein product: CASSLAQGAGGYTF.

This clone was seen only a few times. This chain links TRBV11-2 with TRBJ1-2; 7 positions match TRBD1. There are 14 residues in the CDR3. Per germline, CDR1 SGHAT and CDR2 FQNNGV. The ends lost 3 bases at V and 4 bases at J; junction bases unmatched: 5. CDR3 protein: CASSLGQTIYGYTF. The CDR3 region has the DNA TGTGCCAGCAGCTTGGGACAGACAATCTATGGCTACACCTTC.

The rearrangement uses TRBV12-1 and TRBJ1-6. TRBV12-1 is reported as a pseudogene. The CDR3 extends over 18 amino acids. The CDR3 nucleotides read TGTGCCAGCAGCGCGTCCGGGACCCAAGAGTCGTATAATTCACCCCTCCACTTT. It is translated as CASSASGTQESYNSPLHF.

In this sample, this clone turned up once. In DNA form, the CDR3 reads TGCGCCAGCAGCTTGAAGCAGGGCAGTCGTTTCTCCTACAATGAGCAGTTCTTC. Its protein product is CASSLKQGSRFSYNEQFF. The V gene is TRBV5-1, the J gene TRBJ2-1, with D possibly TRBD1 on 5 matching bases. The CDR3 is 18 residues long. Germline CDR1 and CDR2: SGHRS and YFSETQ. V was trimmed by 1 base and J by 0 bases, leaving 17 bases between them.

About this clone: This is likely a read error, given that the CDR3 carries no conserved phenylalanine or tryptophan at its end. This chain's CDR3 is CASSLKAREPYGYTL. The CDR3 DNA follows: TGTGCCAGCAGCCTAAAAGCTCGGGAACCCTATGGCTACACCTTA. V gene TRBV4-2 combines with J gene TRBJ1-2, with no clear D. From germline, CDR1 is LGHNA and CDR2 YNFKEQ. The CDR3 runs 15 residues. Trimming cost V 4 bases and J 4 bases, with 16 bases left between them.

The chain links TRBV7-2 to TRBJ1-1, with D maybe TRBD1 (6 bases). Germline V CDR1 and CDR2: SGHTA, FQGNSA. This CDR3 contains 14 residues. The germline V and J ends were trimmed by 1 base and 4 bases, with 10 bases remaining between them. Written as DNA, the CDR3 is TGTGCCAGCAGCTTAGGGATCAGGGGCACTGAAGCTTTCTTT. Amino acids: CASSLGIRGTEAFF.

This chain uses TRBV7-8 with TRBJ1-2; a weak D match, TRBD1 (6 bases). The CDR3 is 15 amino acids. Trimming stripped 6 bases from V and 0 bases from J, with 14 bases between. CDR1 and CDR2 (germline): SGHVS, FQNEAQ. DNA for the CDR3: TGTGCCAGCAGTCAACAGGGATTAGCTAACTATGGCTACACCTTC. Its translation: CASSQQGLANYGYTF.

This rearrangement joins TRBV4-2 to TRBJ2-2; no definite D call. V lost 3 bases and J lost 4, with 3 bases in between. The CDR3 loop spans 12 amino acids. Germline values: CDR1 LGHNA, CDR2 YNFKEQ. CDR3 DNA: TGTGCCAGCAGCCAGGGCACCGGGGAGCTGTTTTTT. Protein: CASSQGTGELFF.

V is TRBV6-5 and J is TRBJ2-7, with D unclear. Trimming took off 0 bases at V and 3 bases at J, with 9 bases between the two ends. CDR3 length: 14 residues. Per germline, CDR1 MNHEY and CDR2 SVGAGI. DNA for the CDR3: TGTGCCAGCAGTTACTCCCCAAACAGCTACGAGCAGTACTTC. Translated, it gives CASSYSPNSYEQYF.

A few counts support this clone. The genes are TRBV6-5 and TRBJ1-2; possible D gene TRBD1, 5 bases. Trimming took off 6 bases at V and 4 bases at J, with 15 bases between the two ends. This CDR3 has 14 residues. Germline V gene data show CDR1 as MNHEY and CDR2 as SVGAGI. For the CDR3, the DNA is TGTGCCAGCAGGGCTAGACAGAAAATCTATGGCTACACCTTC. Translating gives CASRARQKIYGYTF.

The chain is built from TRBV7-9 and TRBJ1-4; 8 bases map to TRBD1. The germline CDR1 and CDR2 sequences are SEHNR and FQNEAQ (reference sequence). The CDR3 length is 14 residues. V trimming: 7 bases; J trimming: 13 bases; junction bases outside the gene matches: 14. CDR3 loop: CASTAQGADSLLFF. DNA for the CDR3: TGTGCCAGCACCGCCCAGGGGGCCGATAGCTTACTGTTTTTT.

By sample share, this clone is medium-sized. The chain joins TRBV6-1 to TRBJ2-7; 8 positions agree with TRBD2. This CDR3 has 15 residues. Per the germline V gene, CDR1 is MNHNS and CDR2 is SASEGT. The V and J ends lost 6 bases and 1 base, in that order; junction bases with no gene match: 8. The CDR3 sequence is CASSPERGPSYEQYF. The CDR3 DNA is TGTGCCAGCAGCCCGGAGCGGGGGCCGTCCTACGAGCAGTACTTC.

The CDR3 coding sequence is TGTGCCAGCAGTGAAGGGCTTGGGCGGCTCCAAGAGACCCAGTACTTC. Residues: CASSEGLGRLQETQYF. This chain connects TRBV2 to TRBJ2-5; D ambiguous. This CDR3 is built from 16 residues. V lost 1 base, J lost 1 base, and 13 bases lay in between. CDR1 SNHLY and CDR2 FYNNEI come from the germline V gene.

This sequence joins TRBV9 and TRBJ2-7; 9 positions match TRBD1. CDR3 length: 16 residues. The trim removed 0 bases at V and 3 bases at J, leaving 7 bases unmatched. In germline, CDR1 is SGDLS, CDR2 YYNGEE. CDR3 loop: CASSVGGQGLIYEQYF. For the CDR3, the DNA is TGTGCCAGCAGCGTAGGGGGACAGGGTTTGATCTACGAGCAGTACTTC.

This rearrangement joins TRBV11-3 to TRBJ2-2; a weak D match, TRBD1 (5 bases). The CDR3 sequence is 14 residues long. CDR1 is SGHNT and CDR2 is YENEEA in the germline V gene. Trimming stripped 1 base from V and 5 bases from J, with 8 bases between. The CDR3 DNA follows: TGTGCCAGCAGCTTAGTAGGGGCGACCGGGGAGCTGTTTTTT. Its translation: CASSLVGATGELFF.

The chain joins TRBV5-6 to TRBJ1-4, with 10 bases identical to TRBD1. Looked up from germline, CDR1 is SGHDT and CDR2 is YYEEEE. The CDR3 consists of 15 residues. Trimming took 4 bases from V and 7 from J; bases not matched to a gene: 7. The CDR3: CASSQPGQGSEKLFF. CDR3 DNA: TGTGCCAGCAGCCAACCGGGACAGGGGAGTGAAAAACTGTTTTTT.

This chain uses TRBV5-1 with TRBJ2-5, with D maybe TRBD2 (6 bases). The CDR3 totals 13 residues. V was shortened by 2 bases and J by 4 bases, with 9 bases between the two germline ends. CDR1 is SGHRS and CDR2 is YFSETQ in the germline V gene. CDR3 protein: CASSFGGVETQYF. The CDR3 DNA follows: TGCGCCAGCAGCTTCGGAGGGGTAGAGACCCAGTACTTC.

The CDR3 region is CAWGQGLEIQYF. In nucleotides, the CDR3 is TGTGCCTGGGGTCAGGGTCTCGAAATTCAGTACTTC. The genes are TRBV30 and TRBJ2-4; TRBD1 might be the D (5 bases). CDR3 length: 12 residues. V shed 5 bases and J shed 10 bases, with 15 bases lying between them. CDR1 is GTSNPN and CDR2 is SVGIG in the germline V gene (reference sequence).

The CDR3 coding sequence is TGTGCCAGCAGTTACTTAGGGGGTTCCTATGGCTACACCTTC. As protein: CASSYLGGSYGYTF. The V and J genes are TRBV6-6 and TRBJ1-2; possible D gene TRBD1, 6 bases. This CDR3 spans 14 amino acids. The V end lost 1 base, the J end lost 4 bases, and 10 bases lay between the germline ends. In germline, CDR1 is MNHNY, CDR2 SVGAGI (reference sequence).

CDR3 protein: CASGSRGYTDTQYF. The CDR3 DNA reads TGTGCCAGCGGATCTCGGGGGTACACAGATACGCAGTATTTT. The V gene is TRBV6-5, the J gene TRBJ2-3; TRBD2 might be the D (6 bases). Per the germline V gene, CDR1 is MNHEY and CDR2 is SVGAGI. The CDR3 totals 14 residues. Deletions cut 8 bases from V and 2 bases from J, with 14 bases between.

The genes are TRBV4-1 and TRBJ2-7; D unresolved. Germline CDR1 and CDR2: MGHRA and YSYEKL. The CDR3 runs 14 residues. Trimming stripped 1 base from V and 0 bases from J, with 7 bases between. The CDR3 DNA reads TGCGCCAGCAGCCAAGGTTTTTACTCCTACGAGCAGTACTTC. It encodes CASSQGFYSYEQYF.